This is a list of T cell receptor beta chains from one sample in a study of blood T cell repertoires in COVID-19. Clones were sequenced by immunoSEQ multiplex PCR, and TCRdb holds only the in-frame ones, with some missing. The table includes about 210,000 clones, roughly 87% detected once. Sample: PBMCs or T cells enriched from blood (not recorded which). These receptors all come from a man between 18 and 35 years old with acute COVID-19. The CDR3 runs from the conserved cysteine through the conserved F or W. The D gene is left open where the match is weak. Clone size appears in some rows only: once, few, many, or a class for an expanded clone.

v_gene: TRBV2
j_gene: TRBJ1-4
abundance: .
d_gene: TRBD1
CDR3nt: TGTGCCAGCAAAGGGACAGCAACTAATGAAAAACTGTTTTTT
CDR3aa: CASKGTATNEKLFF

v_gene: TRBV10-3
j_gene: TRBJ2-1
abundance: .
d_gene: TRBD2
CDR3nt: TGTGCCATCGGGAGCGGGAGGGCCTCCTACAATGAGCAGTTCTTC
CDR3aa: CAIGSGRASYNEQFF

v_gene: TRBV27
j_gene: TRBJ2-2
abundance: once
d_gene: .
CDR3nt: TGTGCCAGCAGGTCTCTCAACACCGGGGAGCTGTTTTTT
CDR3aa: CASRSLNTGELFF

v_gene: TRBV18
j_gene: TRBJ1-1
abundance: few
d_gene: TRBD1
CDR3nt: TGTGCCAGCTCACCAGAAGCAGGGGGCAGGACTGAAGCTTTCTTT
CDR3aa: CASSPEAGGRTEAFF

v_gene: TRBV4-3
j_gene: TRBJ1-6
abundance: few
d_gene: .
CDR3nt: TGCGCCAGCAGCCAAGAAAGGGGTAATTCACCCCTCCACTTT
CDR3aa: CASSQERGNSPLHF

v_gene: TRBV4-3
j_gene: TRBJ2-1
abundance: .
d_gene: .
CDR3nt: TGCGCCAGCAGCCAAGACAGACTCAATGAGCAGTTCTTC
CDR3aa: CASSQDRLNEQFF

v_gene: TRBV24-1
j_gene: TRBJ2-2
abundance: .
d_gene: TRBD1
CDR3nt: TGTGCCACCATTGCTCCGGGACAGGGAAACACCGGGGAGCTGTTTTTT
CDR3aa: CATIAPGQGNTGELFF

v_gene: TRBV2
j_gene: TRBJ1-2
abundance: .
d_gene: TRBD1
CDR3nt: TGTGCCAGCAGGGAGGGACAGTTGTATGGCTACACCTTC
CDR3aa: CASREGQLYGYTF

v_gene: TRBV4-1
j_gene: TRBJ1-1
abundance: .
d_gene: .
CDR3nt: TGCGCCAGCAGCCAAGCGCGGGGGCTTAAGACTGAAGCTTTCTTT
CDR3aa: CASSQARGLKTEAFF

v_gene: TRBV4-1
j_gene: TRBJ2-2
abundance: .
d_gene: .
CDR3nt: TGCGCCAGCAGTCTAGGACTTCCGAACACCGGGGAGCTGTTTTTT
CDR3aa: CASSLGLPNTGELFF

v_gene: TRBV2
j_gene: TRBJ2-7
abundance: .
d_gene: .
CDR3nt: TGTGCCAGCAGTGAGGAGGAGTACGAGCAGTACTTC
CDR3aa: CASSEEEYEQYF

v_gene: TRBV18
j_gene: TRBJ1-4
abundance: once
d_gene: .
CDR3nt: TGTGCCAGCTCACCACTGGGGCGTAATGAAAAACTGTTTTTT
CDR3aa: CASSPLGRNEKLFF

v_gene: TRBV28
j_gene: TRBJ1-3
abundance: .
d_gene: .
CDR3nt: TGTGCCAGCAGTACCAGGGCGAGTGGAAACACCATATATTTT
CDR3aa: CASSTRASGNTIYF

v_gene: TRBV4-3
j_gene: TRBJ1-2
abundance: .
d_gene: TRBD1
CDR3nt: TGCGCCAGCAGCCCCACGACAGGGTCGAGCTATGGCTACACCTTC
CDR3aa: CASSPTTGSSYGYTF

v_gene: TRBV4-1
j_gene: TRBJ2-7
abundance: .
d_gene: .
CDR3nt: TGCGCCAGCAGCCAAGACAATGGTCAGGCCCACGAGCAGTACTTC
CDR3aa: CASSQDNGQAHEQYF

v_gene: TRBV10-3
j_gene: TRBJ2-1
abundance: .
d_gene: .
CDR3nt: TGTGCCATCAGTGAGTCGGACTCTCCTAGGTACAATGAGCAGTTCTTC
CDR3aa: CAISESDSPRYNEQFF

v_gene: TRBV6-4
j_gene: TRBJ2-3
abundance: .
d_gene: .
CDR3nt: TGTGCCAGCAGTGACGCGGGCGGGAGCACAGATACGCAGTATTTT
CDR3aa: CASSDAGGSTDTQYF

v_gene: TRBV19
j_gene: TRBJ1-1
abundance: .
d_gene: .
CDR3nt: TGTGCCAGTAGTAACCGATACAGAGATGAAGCTTTCTTT
CDR3aa: CASSNRYRDEAFF

v_gene: TRBV28
j_gene: TRBJ2-7
abundance: .
d_gene: .
CDR3nt: TGTGCCAGCAGTCCAGGTTATCCCAGGGCTCCCTCCTACGAGCAGTACTTC
CDR3aa: CASSPGYPRAPSYEQYF

v_gene: TRBV10-1
j_gene: TRBJ2-3
abundance: .
d_gene: .
CDR3nt: TGCGCCAGCAGTGACCCGGCAGATACGCAGTATTTT
CDR3aa: CASSDPADTQYF

v_gene: TRBV7-3
j_gene: TRBJ1-6
abundance: .
d_gene: TRBD1
CDR3nt: TGTGCCAGCAGCACCGGGACAGCCAATTCACCCCTCCACTTT
CDR3aa: CASSTGTANSPLHF

v_gene: TRBV6-2/TRBV6-3
j_gene: TRBJ2-1
abundance: .
d_gene: .
CDR3nt: TGTGCCAGCAGTTACTCGGGGAAAACTAGCCGGCCGAGCTCCTACAATGAGCAGTTCTTC
CDR3aa: CASSYSGKTSRPSSYNEQFF

v_gene: TRBV29-1
j_gene: TRBJ2-7
abundance: .
d_gene: .
CDR3nt: TGCAGCGTTGAGCTGGAGAATAGCTCCTACGAGCAGTACTTC
CDR3aa: CSVELENSSYEQYF

v_gene: TRBV7-9
j_gene: TRBJ1-2
abundance: .
d_gene: TRBD1
CDR3nt: TGTGCCAGCCAACGGGACAGCTATGGCTACACCTTC
CDR3aa: CASQRDSYGYTF

v_gene: TRBV11-2
j_gene: TRBJ2-7
abundance: .
d_gene: TRBD2
CDR3nt: TGTGCCAGCAGCTTTAGCGGGAATAGCGACGAGCAGTACTTC
CDR3aa: CASSFSGNSDEQYF

v_gene: TRBV11-3
j_gene: TRBJ2-7
abundance: .
d_gene: .
CDR3nt: TGTGCCAGCAGCTTATTTGACAGATCCTACGAGCAGTACTTC
CDR3aa: CASSLFDRSYEQYF

v_gene: TRBV7-9
j_gene: TRBJ1-2
abundance: once
d_gene: .
CDR3nt: TGTGCCAGCAGCTTAGCCGCAGGGGTAGGCGGCTACACCTTC
CDR3aa: CASSLAAGVGGYTF

v_gene: TRBV27
j_gene: TRBJ1-5
abundance: .
d_gene: TRBD1
CDR3nt: TGTGCCAGCAGCCGTATGGGACAGGGGGGCAATCAGCCCCAGCATTTT
CDR3aa: CASSRMGQGGNQPQHF

v_gene: TRBV29-1
j_gene: TRBJ2-7
abundance: .
d_gene: TRBD1
CDR3nt: TGCAGCGCTCGAGGACAGGCCTACGAGCAGTACTTC
CDR3aa: CSARGQAYEQYF

v_gene: TRBV28
j_gene: TRBJ1-5
abundance: .
d_gene: .
CDR3nt: TGTGCCAGCAGTCCGGGGGGCAGAGGGAGCAATCAGCCCCAGCATTTT
CDR3aa: CASSPGGRGSNQPQHF

v_gene: TRBV7-8
j_gene: TRBJ2-7
abundance: .
d_gene: TRBD2
CDR3nt: TGTGCCAGCAGCTTAGGCAATTTAGCGGGAGGGCCGAGGGAGCAGTACTTC
CDR3aa: CASSLGNLAGGPREQYF

v_gene: TRBV7-2
j_gene: TRBJ1-2
abundance: .
d_gene: TRBD1
CDR3nt: TGTGCCAGCAGCTTAGTGGAGGGACAGGCCTATGGCTACACCTTC
CDR3aa: CASSLVEGQAYGYTF

v_gene: TRBV19
j_gene: TRBJ2-5
abundance: .
d_gene: .
CDR3nt: TGTGCCAGTAGTGGGACTGAACAAGAGACCCAGTACTTC
CDR3aa: CASSGTEQETQYF

v_gene: TRBV9
j_gene: TRBJ2-2
abundance: .
d_gene: .
CDR3nt: TGTGCCAGCAGCGTAGCTACGTCGACAATAACCGGGGAGCTGTTTTTT
CDR3aa: CASSVATSTITGELFF

v_gene: TRBV7-2
j_gene: TRBJ2-4
abundance: .
d_gene: .
CDR3nt: TGTGCCAGCAGCTTAAGAGTGGGAGGAGTAGCCAAAAACATTCAGTACTTC
CDR3aa: CASSLRVGGVAKNIQYF

v_gene: TRBV4-1
j_gene: TRBJ2-7
abundance: .
d_gene: TRBD2
CDR3nt: TGCGCCAGCAGCGGTCTAGCGGGAGGTCCCTACGAGCAGTACTTC
CDR3aa: CASSGLAGGPYEQYF

v_gene: TRBV24-1
j_gene: TRBJ2-7
abundance: once
d_gene: .
CDR3nt: TGTGCCACCAGTGCCTCTCAAGGGAGGTCCTACGAGCAGTACTTC
CDR3aa: CATSASQGRSYEQYF

v_gene: TRBV11-2
j_gene: TRBJ2-1
abundance: .
d_gene: TRBD2
CDR3nt: TGTGCCAGCAGTTCAGTAATGGCGGGAGGGCCCCACAATGAGCAGTTCTTC
CDR3aa: CASSSVMAGGPHNEQFF

v_gene: TRBV9
j_gene: TRBJ1-1
abundance: few
d_gene: TRBD1
CDR3nt: TGTGCCAGCAGCACGGGGACAGCGCGGAACACTGAAGCTTTCTTT
CDR3aa: CASSTGTARNTEAFF

v_gene: TRBV27
j_gene: TRBJ2-7
abundance: .
d_gene: TRBD1
CDR3nt: TGTGCCAGCAGTTCTTCCGGGACAGGATCGTACGAGCAGTACTTC
CDR3aa: CASSSSGTGSYEQYF

v_gene: TRBV19
j_gene: TRBJ1-1
abundance: .
d_gene: .
CDR3nt: TGTGCCAGTTCGTATGTGACTCTAAACACTGAAGCTTTCTTT
CDR3aa: CASSYVTLNTEAFF

v_gene: TRBV14
j_gene: TRBJ2-5
abundance: once
d_gene: TRBD2
CDR3nt: TGTGCCAGCAGCACACGCGGGAGTAGTTGGGAGACCCAGTACTTC
CDR3aa: CASSTRGSSWETQYF

v_gene: TRBV27
j_gene: TRBJ1-5
abundance: .
d_gene: .
CDR3nt: TGTGCCAGCAGTTTAAGGGGGAGTGGGAATCAGCCCCAGCATTTT
CDR3aa: CASSLRGSGNQPQHF

v_gene: TRBV7-8
j_gene: TRBJ1-2
abundance: .
d_gene: .
CDR3nt: TGTGCCAGCAGCCTAGGAGAGAATACTAACTATGGCTACACCTTC
CDR3aa: CASSLGENTNYGYTF

v_gene: TRBV13
j_gene: TRBJ1-3
abundance: .
d_gene: .
CDR3nt: TGTGCCAGCAGCTTAAGAGGGCCTGGAAACACCATATATTTT
CDR3aa: CASSLRGPGNTIYF